The 26 T cell receptor beta chains below come from one sample, sequenced in a study of metastatic and nonmetastatic thyroid tumors. TCRdb redid the clone calls on the PCR reads using MiXCR. Of about 59,000 clones in the sample, almost 30% were seen once. Every patient was untreated before thyroid surgery. Material for sequencing was blood. These receptors were taken from a female donor with papillary thyroid cancer or a benign thyroid nodule (not recorded which). Some clones in this sample may be carry-over from other donors' samples.

This clone occurred a few times. The gene calls are TRBV7-8 and TRBJ2-7; D perhaps matches TRBD1 (6 bases). CDR3 length: 15 amino acids. V shed 1 base and J shed 0 bases, with 10 bases lying between them. CDR1 and CDR2 (germline): SGHVS, FQNEAQ. CDR3 region: CASSLEADSSYEQYF. The CDR3 DNA follows: TGTGCCAGCAGCTTAGAAGCGGACAGCTCCTACGAGCAGTACTTC.

The V call is TRBV11-3, the J call TRBJ1-6; tentative D call: TRBD1 (6 bases). The CDR3 length is 16 residues. V was pared by 5 bases and J by 6 bases, with 17 bases between. Germline-derived CDR1 and CDR2 are SGHNT and YENEEA. The CDR3 loop is CASSKGGGGGNSPLHF. DNA of the CDR3: TGTGCCAGCAGCAAAGGAGGGGGGGGCGGTAATTCACCCCTCCACTTT.

V is TRBV5-6 and J is TRBJ2-7; D may match TRBD1 or TRBD2 (5 bases each). V was trimmed by 1 base and J by 0 bases, leaving 14 bases between them. The germline V gene has CDR1 SGHDT and CDR2 YYEEEE. The CDR3 runs 16 residues. CDR3 amino acids: CASSLLIRGTSYEQYF. CDR3 bases: TGTGCCAGCAGCTTGCTCATTCGAGGGACCTCCTACGAGCAGTACTTC.

The CDR3 nucleotides are TGTGCCAGCAGCTGGGACAGGCGCTCTGGAAACACCATATATTTT. Its protein is CASSWDRRSGNTIYF. This rearrangement joins TRBV7-9 to TRBJ1-3; 8 nucleotides line up with TRBD1. Germline V gene sequence: CDR1 SEHNR, CDR2 FQNEAQ (reference sequence). V was pared by 4 bases and J by 0 bases, with 2 bases of the junction left unmatched. The CDR3 contains 15 residues.

This clone was observed a handful of times. This chain links TRBV2 with TRBJ2-7; 8 bases map to TRBD1. Per the germline V gene, CDR1 is SNHLY and CDR2 is FYNNEI. J was trimmed by 3 bases and V by 6 bases; bases with no gene match: 4. This CDR3 is 13 amino acids long. The DNA of the CDR3 is TGTGCCAGCAGCGTTGGACAGGGCTACGAGCAGTACTTC. It yields the protein CASSVGQGYEQYF.

The genes are TRBV6-1 and TRBJ2-2, with D possibly matching TRBD1 (5 bases). The CDR3 length is 13 residues. The ends were cut back, 7 bases at V and 8 bases at J, with 14 bases in the middle. From germline, CDR1 is MNHNS and CDR2 SASEGT. CDR3 region: CASTTLGQGELFF. Written as DNA, the CDR3 is TGTGCCAGCACCACCCTTGGACAAGGGGAGCTGTTTTTT.

The chain has TRBV12-3 or TRBV12-4 and TRBJ1-2; 7 nucleotides match TRBD1. CDR3 size: 14 residues. The V gene end was trimmed by 1 base and the J gene end by 7 bases; junction bases not matched to a gene: 6. The CDR3 DNA reads TGTGCCAGCAGTTTAGAAGGGGGCTTTAGTGGCTACACCTTC. This gives the protein CASSLEGGFSGYTF.

This clone was seen more than once but under ten times. The rearrangement joins TRBV6-1 to TRBJ1-5; TRBD1 matches at 7 bases. The CDR3 is 13 amino acids. Germline V gene data show CDR1 as MNHNS and CDR2 as SASEGT. With V trimmed by 7 bases and J by 4 bases, 4 bases remained unmatched. As DNA, the CDR3 is TGTGCCAGCACAGGGGGGATGAATCAGCCCCAGCATTTT. Amino acid sequence: CASTGGMNQPQHF.

Only a few counts were recorded for this clone. The J gene is TRBJ2-3, the V gene TRBV6-1; 13 positions agree with TRBD2. J lost 5 bases, V lost 6 bases, and 8 bases had no gene match. Germline V gene data show CDR1 as MNHNS and CDR2 as SASEGT. The CDR3 totals 16 residues. For the CDR3, the DNA is TGTGCCAGCAGGGGGAGGACTAGCGGGAGTGGAGATACGCAGTATTTT. Translation: CASRGRTSGSGDTQYF.

Comments on this clone: Possible read error: a much larger clone is one base away. This chain connects TRBV19 to TRBJ1-2, with D possibly matching TRBD1 (5 bases). This CDR3 comprises 16 residues. V shed 1 base and J shed 5 bases, with 17 bases lying between them. Germline CDR1 and CDR2: LNHDA and SQIVND (reference sequence). The chain's CDR3 is CASSIAHDSWEYGYTF. CDR3 bases: TGTGCCAGTAGTATAGCCCACGACAGTTGGGAGTATGGCTACACCTTC. The full variable domain, its missing parts supplied by reference TRBV19 and TRBJ1-2, is DGGITQSPKYLFRKEGQNVTLSCEQNLNHDAMYWYRQDPGQGLRLIYYSQIVNDFQKGDIAEGYSVSREKKESFPLTVTSAQKNPTAFYLCASSIAHDSWEYGYTFGSGTRLTVV.

This clone turned up a few times. J is TRBJ1-2 and V is TRBV6-1; possible D gene TRBD1, 5 bases. There are 12 residues in the CDR3. V lost 6 bases and J 5 bases, leaving 10 bases between the germline ends. Germline loops: CDR1 MNHNS, CDR2 SASEGT. As DNA, the CDR3 is TGTGCCAGCAGCCCCGGGGGGTATGGCTACACCTTC. This gives the protein CASSPGGYGYTF.

This clone was recorded a few times. The J gene is TRBJ1-1, the V gene TRBV7-3; 10 nucleotides line up with TRBD1. The CDR3 runs to 14 residues. The ends lost 5 bases at V and 9 bases at J; junction bases unmatched: 9. Germline V gene sequence: CDR1 SGHTA, CDR2 FQGTGA. This CDR3 is CASSPGTGASQAFF. The CDR3 coding sequence is TGTGCCAGCAGCCCAGGGACAGGGGCTTCTCAAGCTTTCTTT.

This chain uses TRBV28 with TRBJ2-7; tentative D call: TRBD2 (5 bases). V dropped 4 bases and J dropped 7 bases, with 8 bases sitting between them. The CDR3 has 11 residues. Per the germline V gene, CDR1 is MDHEN and CDR2 is SYDVKM. CDR3 protein: CASSWEREQYF. CDR3 coding DNA: TGTGCCAGCAGTTGGGAGAGGGAGCAGTACTTC.

V usage is TRBV30 and J usage is TRBJ2-7, with D possibly being TRBD2 (6 bases). Trimming removed 2 bases from V and 2 bases from J, with 10 bases in between. Per germline, CDR1 GTSNPN and CDR2 SVGIG (reference sequence). This CDR3 spans 13 amino acids. The CDR3 DNA is TGTGCCTGGAGTAGAGAGCGGGCCTACGAGCAGTACTTC. Translating it yields CAWSRERAYEQYF.

The V gene is TRBV12-3 or TRBV12-4, the J gene TRBJ2-2, with 9 bases matching TRBD1. V trimming: 5 bases; J trimming: 7 bases; junction bases outside the gene matches: 5. CDR3 length: 14 residues. The CDR3 region has the DNA TGTGCCAGCAGTCTGGACAGGGGCGGCGGGGAGCTGTTTTTT. As protein: CASSLDRGGGELFF.

The sample holds a few counts of this clone. This chain links TRBV6-1 with TRBJ2-3; 9 nucleotides line up with TRBD2. The CDR3 sequence is 15 residues long. Germline V gene lookup returns CDR1 MNHNS and CDR2 SASEGT. The V gene end was trimmed by 4 bases and the J gene end by 2 bases; junction bases not matched to a gene: 4. DNA of the CDR3: TGTGCCAGCAGTGGCATAGCGGGGGACACAGATACGCAGTATTTT. Its protein is CASSGIAGDTDTQYF.

Only a few counts were recorded for this clone. This chain uses TRBV6-1 with TRBJ1-1; maybe TRBD1 (5 bases). There are 14 residues in the CDR3. Germline values: CDR1 MNHNS, CDR2 SASEGT. Trimming shortened V by 2 bases and J by 2 bases, and 9 bases separated the two germline ends. In DNA, the CDR3 is TGTGCCAGCAGTGAATGGGGCGGAAACACTGAAGCTTTCTTT. Amino acids: CASSEWGGNTEAFF.

V usage is TRBV2 and J usage is TRBJ2-7, with 8 bases lining up with TRBD2. J lost 6 bases, V lost 6 bases, and 4 bases had no gene match. The germline V gene has CDR1 SNHLY and CDR2 FYNNEI. The CDR3 spans 12 residues. The CDR3 DNA reads as TGTGCCAGCAGGATAGCGGGGCCCGAGCAGTACTTC. Amino acid sequence: CASRIAGPEQYF.

This clone was picked up a small number of times. The V call is TRBV5-1, the J call TRBJ1-2; 7 bases align to TRBD1. V gave up 0 bases and J gave up 7 bases; unmatched junction bases: 9. The CDR3 spans 15 residues. CDR1 and CDR2 from the germline V gene are SGHRS and YFSETQ. The CDR3 coding sequence is TGCGCCAGCAGCTTGGAAGAGGGGGCGTCGGGTGGCTACACCTTC. Translating gives CASSLEEGASGGYTF.

V is TRBV5-1 and J is TRBJ2-7; tentatively, D is TRBD2 (5 bases). The CDR3 is 14 amino acids. Trimming left V 5 bases short and J 7 bases short, with 19 bases between. The V gene's germline CDR1 is SGHRS and CDR2 YFSETQ. CDR3 in amino acids: CASRWGVYAGEQYF. The CDR3 DNA is TGCGCCAGCAGGTGGGGTGTTTACGCGGGTGAGCAGTACTTC. Combining the CDR3 with reference TRBV5-1 and TRBJ2-7 gives the whole variable domain KAGVTQTPRYLIKTRGQQVTLSCSPISGHRSVSWYQQTPGQGLQFLFEYFSETQRNKGNFPGRFSGRQFSNSRSEMNVSTLELGDSALYLCASRWGVYAGEQYFGPGTRLTVT.

This clone turned up a few times. The genes are TRBV12-3 or TRBV12-4 and TRBJ2-7; 9 positions agree with TRBD2. The V segment lost 8 bases and the J segment 2 bases; nucleotides outside the gene matches: 7. This CDR3 has 14 amino acids. The CDR3 here is CASAREGLTYEQYF. Written as DNA, the CDR3 is TGTGCCAGCGCGCGGGAGGGCCTAACCTACGAGCAGTACTTC.

The rearrangement joins TRBV11-3 to TRBJ1-2; a weak D match, TRBD1 (6 bases). The germline V and J ends were trimmed by 5 bases and 4 bases, with 11 bases remaining between them. CDR3 length: 13 amino acids. Germline loops: CDR1 SGHNT, CDR2 YENEEA. DNA of the CDR3: TGTGCCAGCAGCGGAACAGGGATCTATGGCTACACCTTC. This codes for CASSGTGIYGYTF.

This clone was recorded a few times. This rearrangement joins TRBV14 to TRBJ1-1; 7 positions match TRBD1. Germline values: CDR1 SGHDN, CDR2 FVKESK. V lost 0 bases and J lost 6; bases outside the gene matches: 4. The length of the CDR3 is 14 residues. The CDR3 DNA reads as TGTGCCAGCAGCCAAGATCTCGGGACAGCTGAAGCTTTCTTT. Translation gives CASSQDLGTAEAFF. The whole variable domain, remainder taken from reference TRBV14 and TRBJ1-1, is EAGVTQFPSHSVIEKGQTVTLRCDPISGHDNLYWYRRVMGKEIKFLLHFVKESKQDESGMPNNRFLAERTGGTYSTLKVQPAELEDSGVYFCASSQDLGTAEAFFGQGTRLTVV.

In its sample, this clone was seen many times. V gene TRBV7-9 combines with J gene TRBJ1-3; D remains ambiguous. Per germline, CDR1 SEHNR and CDR2 FQNEAQ (reference sequence). The V end was cut by 5 bases, the J end by 1 base, with 18 bases between. CDR3 length: 17 amino acids. The CDR3: CASSPTDFDGSGNTIYF. CDR3 DNA: TGTGCCAGCAGCCCGACGGACTTTGACGGATCTGGAAACACCATATATTTT.

This clone is categorized as medium-sized. The gene calls are TRBV6-1 and TRBJ1-6, with 7 bases fitting TRBD1. This CDR3 is built from 14 residues. In germline, CDR1 is MNHNS, CDR2 SASEGT. Trimming took 5 bases from V and 10 from J; bases not matched to a gene: 8. CDR3 sequence: CASSTTGKSSPLHF. The CDR3, as DNA: TGTGCCAGCAGTACGACAGGGAAAAGCTCACCCCTCCACTTT.

The chain combines TRBV28 with TRBJ1-1; D remains ambiguous. The germline V gene encodes CDR1 MDHEN and CDR2 SYDVKM. The CDR3 consists of 15 residues. Between the trimmed V and J ends, which lost 6 bases and 3 bases, there was a span of 17 bases. As DNA, the CDR3 is TGTGCCAGCAGCCAAGTGGGCGTTCTGGACACTGAAGCTTTCTTT. Encoded protein: CASSQVGVLDTEAFF. Full variable domain (remainder filled in from reference TRBV28 and TRBJ1-1): DVKVTQSSRYLVKRTGEKVFLECVQDMDHENMFWYRQDPGLGLRLIYFSYDVKMKEKGDIPEGYSVSREKKERFSLILESASTNQTSMYLCASSQVGVLDTEAFFGQGTRLTVV.